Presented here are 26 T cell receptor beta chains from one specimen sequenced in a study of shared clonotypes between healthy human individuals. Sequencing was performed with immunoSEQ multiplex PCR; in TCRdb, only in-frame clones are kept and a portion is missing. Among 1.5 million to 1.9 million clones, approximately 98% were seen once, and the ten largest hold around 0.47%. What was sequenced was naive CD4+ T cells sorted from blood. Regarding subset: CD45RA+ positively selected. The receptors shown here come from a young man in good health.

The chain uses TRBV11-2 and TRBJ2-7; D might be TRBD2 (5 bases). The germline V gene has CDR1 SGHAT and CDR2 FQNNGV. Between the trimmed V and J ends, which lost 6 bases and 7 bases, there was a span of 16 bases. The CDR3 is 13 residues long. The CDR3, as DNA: TGTGCCAGCAGAGTAAGGGAGTTGGGGGAGCAGTACTTC. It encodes CASRVRELGEQYF.

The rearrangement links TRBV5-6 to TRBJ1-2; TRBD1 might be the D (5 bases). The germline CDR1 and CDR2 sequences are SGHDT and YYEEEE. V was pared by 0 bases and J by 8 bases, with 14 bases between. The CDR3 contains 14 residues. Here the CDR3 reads CASSLDFGGNGYTF. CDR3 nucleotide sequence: TGTGCCAGCAGCTTGGACTTCGGGGGAAACGGCTACACCTTC. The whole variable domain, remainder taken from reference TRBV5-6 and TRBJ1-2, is DAGVTQSPTHLIKTRGQQVTLRCSPKSGHDTVSWYQQALGQGPQFIFQYYEEEERQRGNFPDRFSGHQFPNYSSELNVNALLLGDSALYLCASSLDFGGNGYTFGSGTRLTVV.

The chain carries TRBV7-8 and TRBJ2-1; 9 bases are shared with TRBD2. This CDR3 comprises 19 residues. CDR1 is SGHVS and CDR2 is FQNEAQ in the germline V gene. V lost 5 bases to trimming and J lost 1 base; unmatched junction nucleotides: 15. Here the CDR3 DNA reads TGTGCCAGCAGCCGTCCCCGGAGGGGGAGCGGGAGGTCCTACAATGAGCAGTTCTTC. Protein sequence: CASSRPRRGSGRSYNEQFF. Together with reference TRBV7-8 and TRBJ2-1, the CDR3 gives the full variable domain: GAGVSQSPRYKVAKRGQDVALRCDPISGHVSLFWYQQALGQGPEFLTYFQNEAQLDKSGLPSDRFFAERPEGSVSTLKIQRTQQEDSAVYLCASSRPRRGSGRSYNEQFFGPGTRLTVL.

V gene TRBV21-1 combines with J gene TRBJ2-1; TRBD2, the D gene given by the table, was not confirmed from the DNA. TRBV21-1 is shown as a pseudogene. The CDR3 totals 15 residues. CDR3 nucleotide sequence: TGTGCCGGTGTGGGGGAATTAGCGGGAGTCCTTGAGCAGTTCTTC. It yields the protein CAGVGELAGVLEQFF.

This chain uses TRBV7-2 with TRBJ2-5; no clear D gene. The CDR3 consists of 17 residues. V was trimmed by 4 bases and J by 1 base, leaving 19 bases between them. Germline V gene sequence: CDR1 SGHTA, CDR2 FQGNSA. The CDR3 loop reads CASSSFLWAGTQETQYF. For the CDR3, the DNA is TGTGCCAGCAGCTCCTTTTTGTGGGCTGGAACCCAAGAGACCCAGTACTTC. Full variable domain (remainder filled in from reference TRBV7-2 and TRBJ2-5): GAGVSQSPSNKVTEKGKDVELRCDPISGHTALYWYRQSLGQGLEFLIYFQGNSAPDKSGLPSDRFSAERTGGSVSTLTIQRTQQEDSAVYLCASSSFLWAGTQETQYFGPGTRLLVL.

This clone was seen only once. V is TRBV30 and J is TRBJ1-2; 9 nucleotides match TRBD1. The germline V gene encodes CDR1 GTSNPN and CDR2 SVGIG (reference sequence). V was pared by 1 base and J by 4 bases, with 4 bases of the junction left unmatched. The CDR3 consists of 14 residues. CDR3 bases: TGTGCCTGGAGTGGGGACAGGGCTCTCTATGGCTACACCTTC. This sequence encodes CAWSGDRALYGYTF. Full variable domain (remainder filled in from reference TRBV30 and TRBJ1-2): SQTIHQWPATLVQPVGSPLSLECTVEGTSNPNLYWYRQAAGRGLQLLFYSVGIGQISSEVPQNLSASRPQDRQFILSSKKLLLSDSGFYLCAWSGDRALYGYTFGSGTRLTVV.

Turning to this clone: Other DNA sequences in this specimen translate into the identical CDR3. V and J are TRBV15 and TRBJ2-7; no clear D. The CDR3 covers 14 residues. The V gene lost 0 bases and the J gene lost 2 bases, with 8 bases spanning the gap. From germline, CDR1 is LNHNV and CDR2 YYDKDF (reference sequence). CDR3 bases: TGTGCCACCAGCAGAGACAGGATGACCTACGAGCAGTACTTC. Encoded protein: CATSRDRMTYEQYF.

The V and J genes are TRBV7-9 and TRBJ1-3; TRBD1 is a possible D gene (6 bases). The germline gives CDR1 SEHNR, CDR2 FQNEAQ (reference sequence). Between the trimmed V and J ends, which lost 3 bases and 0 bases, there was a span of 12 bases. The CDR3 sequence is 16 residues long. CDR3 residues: CASSLRGASSGNTIYF. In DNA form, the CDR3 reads TGTGCCAGCAGCTTGCGGGGGGCTAGCTCTGGAAACACCATATATTTT. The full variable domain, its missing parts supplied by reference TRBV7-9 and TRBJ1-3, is DTGVSQNPRHKITKRGQNVTFRCDPISEHNRLYWYRQTLGQGPEFLTYFQNEAQLEKSRLLSDRFSAERPKGSFSTLEIQRTEQGDSAMYLCASSLRGASSGNTIYFGEGSWLTVV.

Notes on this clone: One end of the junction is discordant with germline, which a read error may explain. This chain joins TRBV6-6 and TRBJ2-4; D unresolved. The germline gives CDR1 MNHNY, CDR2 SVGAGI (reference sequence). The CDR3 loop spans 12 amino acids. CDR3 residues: CASSDSQGIQYF. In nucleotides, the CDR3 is TGTGCCAGCAGTGACTCCCAAGGCATTCAGTACTTC.

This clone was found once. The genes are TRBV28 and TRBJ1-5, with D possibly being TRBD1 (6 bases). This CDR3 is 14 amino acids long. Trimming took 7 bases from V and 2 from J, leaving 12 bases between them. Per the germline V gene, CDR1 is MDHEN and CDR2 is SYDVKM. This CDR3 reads CASIWGAGNQPQHF. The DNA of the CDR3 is TGTGCCAGCATCTGGGGGGCCGGCAATCAGCCCCAGCATTTT.

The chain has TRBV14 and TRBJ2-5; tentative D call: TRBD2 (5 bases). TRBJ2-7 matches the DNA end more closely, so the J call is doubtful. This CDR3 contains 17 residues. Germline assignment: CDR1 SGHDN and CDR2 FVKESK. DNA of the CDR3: TGTGCCAGCAGCCAAGATTCAGGACTTAGAGGCTCCGGCGAGCAGTACTTC. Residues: CASSQDSGLRGSGEQYF.

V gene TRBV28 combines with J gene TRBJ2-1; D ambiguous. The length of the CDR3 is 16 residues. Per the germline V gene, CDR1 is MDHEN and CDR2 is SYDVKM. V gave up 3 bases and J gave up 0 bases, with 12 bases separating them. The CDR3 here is CASSFYGRSSYNEQFF. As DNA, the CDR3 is TGTGCCAGCAGTTTTTACGGGCGCAGCTCCTACAATGAGCAGTTCTTC.

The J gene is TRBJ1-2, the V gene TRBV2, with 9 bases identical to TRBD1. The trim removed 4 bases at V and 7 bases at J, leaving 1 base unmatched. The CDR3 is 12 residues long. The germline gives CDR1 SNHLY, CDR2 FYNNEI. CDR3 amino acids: CASSVTGGGYTF. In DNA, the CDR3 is TGTGCCAGCAGTGTGACAGGGGGTGGCTACACCTTC.

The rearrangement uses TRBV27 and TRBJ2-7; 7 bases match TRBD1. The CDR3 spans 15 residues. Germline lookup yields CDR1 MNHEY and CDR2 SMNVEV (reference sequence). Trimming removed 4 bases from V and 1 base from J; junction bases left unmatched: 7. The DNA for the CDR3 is TGTGCCAGCAGTTATGGGGCAGGGGGATCCTACGAGCAGTACTTC. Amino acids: CASSYGAGGSYEQYF.

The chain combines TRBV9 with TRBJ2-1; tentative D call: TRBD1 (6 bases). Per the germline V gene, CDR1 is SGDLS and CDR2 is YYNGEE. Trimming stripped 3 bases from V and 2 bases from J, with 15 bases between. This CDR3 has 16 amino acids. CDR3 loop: CASSATGSQTYNEQFF. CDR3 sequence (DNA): TGTGCCAGCAGCGCAACAGGGTCTCAGACCTACAATGAGCAGTTCTTC.

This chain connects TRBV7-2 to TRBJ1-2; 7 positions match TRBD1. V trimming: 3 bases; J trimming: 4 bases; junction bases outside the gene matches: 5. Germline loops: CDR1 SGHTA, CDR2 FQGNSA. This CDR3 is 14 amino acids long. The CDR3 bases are TGTGCCAGCAGCTTTTCCGGACAGGTCTATGGCTACACCTTC. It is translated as CASSFSGQVYGYTF.

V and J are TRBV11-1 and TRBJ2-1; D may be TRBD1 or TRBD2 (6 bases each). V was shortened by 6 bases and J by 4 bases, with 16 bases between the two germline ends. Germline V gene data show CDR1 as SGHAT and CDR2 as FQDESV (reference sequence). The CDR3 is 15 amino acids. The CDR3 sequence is CASSGWGRGYNEQFF. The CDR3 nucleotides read TGTGCCAGCAGTGGCTGGGGGCGGGGTTACAATGAGCAGTTCTTC.

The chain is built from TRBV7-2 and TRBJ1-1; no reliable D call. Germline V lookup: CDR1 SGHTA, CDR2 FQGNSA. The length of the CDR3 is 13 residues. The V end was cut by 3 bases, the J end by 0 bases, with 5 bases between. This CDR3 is CASSFLMNTEAFF. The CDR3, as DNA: TGTGCCAGCAGCTTCTTAATGAACACTGAAGCTTTCTTT.

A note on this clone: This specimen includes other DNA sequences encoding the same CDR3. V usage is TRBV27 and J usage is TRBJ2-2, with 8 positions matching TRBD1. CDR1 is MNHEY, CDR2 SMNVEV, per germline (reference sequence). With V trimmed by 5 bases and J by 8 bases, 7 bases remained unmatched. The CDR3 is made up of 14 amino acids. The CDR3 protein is CASSRTGLPGELFF. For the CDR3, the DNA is TGTGCCAGCAGTAGGACAGGGCTACCAGGGGAGCTGTTTTTT.

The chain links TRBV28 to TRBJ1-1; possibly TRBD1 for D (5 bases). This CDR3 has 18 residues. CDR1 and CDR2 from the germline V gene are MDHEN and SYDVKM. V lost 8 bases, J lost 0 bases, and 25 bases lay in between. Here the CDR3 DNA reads TGTGCCAGCCGAGCCCGGGACCGACTCCCCCCCATGAACACTGAAGCTTTCTTT. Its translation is CASRARDRLPPMNTEAFF.

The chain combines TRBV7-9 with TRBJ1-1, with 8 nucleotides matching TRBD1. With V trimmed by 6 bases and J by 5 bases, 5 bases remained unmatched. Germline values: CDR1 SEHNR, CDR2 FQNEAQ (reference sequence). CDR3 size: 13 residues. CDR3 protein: CASRSGGRTEAFF. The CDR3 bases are TGTGCCAGCAGGTCAGGGGGCCGGACTGAAGCTTTCTTT.

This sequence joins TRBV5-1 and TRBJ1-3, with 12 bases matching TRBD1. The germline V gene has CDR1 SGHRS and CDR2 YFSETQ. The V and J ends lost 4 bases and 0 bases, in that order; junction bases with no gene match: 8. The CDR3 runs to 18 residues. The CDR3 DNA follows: TGCGCCAGCAGCGCCATGGGACAGGGGGCGAGCTCTGGAAACACCATATATTTT. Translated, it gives CASSAMGQGASSGNTIYF. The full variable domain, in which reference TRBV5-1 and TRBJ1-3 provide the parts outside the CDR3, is KAGVTQTPRYLIKTRGQQVTLSCSPISGHRSVSWYQQTPGQGLQFLFEYFSETQRNKGNFPGRFSGRQFSNSRSEMNVSTLELGDSALYLCASSAMGQGASSGNTIYFGEGSWLTVV.

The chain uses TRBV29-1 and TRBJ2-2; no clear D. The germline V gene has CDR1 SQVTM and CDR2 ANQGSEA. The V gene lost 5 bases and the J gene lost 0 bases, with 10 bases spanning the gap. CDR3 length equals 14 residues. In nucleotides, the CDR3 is TGCAGCGTTTTTGGACCGGCGAACACCGGGGAGCTGTTTTTT. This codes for CSVFGPANTGELFF.

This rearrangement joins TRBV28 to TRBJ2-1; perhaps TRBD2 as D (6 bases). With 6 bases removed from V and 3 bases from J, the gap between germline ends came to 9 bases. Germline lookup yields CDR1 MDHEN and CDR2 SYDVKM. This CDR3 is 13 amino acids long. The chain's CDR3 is CASRKTSYNEQFF. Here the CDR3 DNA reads TGTGCCAGCAGAAAGACTAGCTACAATGAGCAGTTCTTC.

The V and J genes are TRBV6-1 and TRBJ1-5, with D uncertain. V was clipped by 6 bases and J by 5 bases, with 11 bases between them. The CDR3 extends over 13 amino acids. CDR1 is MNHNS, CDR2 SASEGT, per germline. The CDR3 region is CASRMQNDQPQHF. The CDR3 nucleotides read TGTGCCAGCAGGATGCAAAACGATCAGCCCCAGCATTTT.

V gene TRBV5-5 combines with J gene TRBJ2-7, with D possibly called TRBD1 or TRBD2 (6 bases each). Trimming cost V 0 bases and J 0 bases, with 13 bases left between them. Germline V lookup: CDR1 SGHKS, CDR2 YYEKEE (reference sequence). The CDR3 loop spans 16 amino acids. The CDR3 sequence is CASSLAGGTISYEQYF. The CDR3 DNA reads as TGTGCCAGCAGCTTGGCCGGGGGCACGATCTCCTACGAGCAGTACTTC.